These T cell receptor beta chains were read from a single sample in a study of blood T cell repertoires in COVID-19. This table comes from immunoSEQ multiplex PCR, and its TCRdb copy is limited to in-frame clones, with some not included. The data hold tens of thousands of clones, with around three quarters observed a single time. Sequencing was performed on peripheral blood. Receptors originate from a woman at least 80 years old with acute or convalescent COVID-19. Each CDR3 is given with its conserved first and last residue. D genes are given only for firm matches. Clone size appears in some rows only: once, few, many, or a class for an expanded clone.

size,D,J,V,CDR3,DNA
NA,TRBD2,TRBJ2-7,TRBV6-2/TRBV6-3,CASSYGLAGVYEQYF,TGTGCCAGCAGTTATGGTCTAGCGGGAGTCTACGAGCAGTACTTC
NA,TRBD1,TRBJ1-5,TRBV4-3,CASSQARDRGIDQPQHF,TGCGCCAGCAGCCAGGCCCGGGACAGGGGGATAGATCAGCCCCAGCATTTT
NA,TRBD1,TRBJ1-3,TRBV19,CASSKGRGLSGNTIYF,TGTGCCAGTAGCAAAGGCAGGGGGCTTTCTGGAAACACCATATATTTT
NA,NA,TRBJ2-6,TRBV5-1,CASSLGEVSGANVLTF,TGCGCCAGCAGCTTGGGAGAGGTCTCTGGGGCCAACGTCCTGACTTTC
few,NA,TRBJ2-1,TRBV19,CASSRDIQPYNEQFF,TGTGCCAGTAGTAGAGACATACAACCTTACAATGAGCAGTTCTTC
once,TRBD1,TRBJ1-1,TRBV19,CASSVTGARNTEAFF,TGTGCCAGTAGCGTAACAGGGGCGAGGAACACTGAAGCTTTCTTT
NA,NA,TRBJ2-7,TRBV29-1,CSVAGASGEPPYEQYF,TGCAGCGTTGCTGGTGCCAGCGGAGAACCCCCCTACGAGCAGTACTTC
NA,NA,TRBJ1-6,TRBV9,CASSVGGEVSPLHF,TGTGCCAGCAGCGTAGGAGGGGAGGTGTCACCCCTCCACTTT
few,TRBD1,TRBJ1-1,TRBV5-1,CASYGQDSVNTEAFF,TGCGCCAGCTACGGACAGGACTCTGTGAACACTGAAGCTTTCTTT
NA,TRBD1,TRBJ1-1,TRBV11-2,CASSLGLGTGAGTEAFF,TGTGCCAGCAGCTTAGGACTGGGGACAGGGGCGGGCACTGAAGCTTTCTTT
once,TRBD1,TRBJ1-1,TRBV10-2,CASSKPGQGEVEAFF,TGCGCCAGCAGCAAACCGGGACAGGGGGAGGTTGAAGCTTTCTTT
NA,NA,TRBJ1-2,TRBV28,CASSLYRTNPFFNYGYTF,TGTGCCAGCAGTTTGTACAGGACCAACCCTTTTTTTAACTATGGCTACACCTTC
NA,NA,TRBJ1-1,TRBV9,CASSVEGAGLSEAFF,TGTGCCAGCAGCGTAGAAGGCGCGGGGCTTAGTGAAGCTTTCTTT
NA,NA,TRBJ2-2,TRBV11-3,CASSRGTGELFF,TGTGCCAGCAGCCGGGGGACCGGGGAGCTGTTTTTT
NA,TRBD1,TRBJ1-2,TRBV12-3/TRBV12-4,CASSLTQGAGYTF,TGTGCCAGCAGTTTAACGCAGGGGGCCGGCTACACCTTC
NA,TRBD1,TRBJ1-5,TRBV3-1/TRBV3-2,CASSTRDRNQPQHF,TGTGCCAGCAGCACCCGGGACAGAAATCAGCCCCAGCATTTT
NA,NA,TRBJ1-3,TRBV11-3,CASSLTGPPGNTIYF,TGTGCCAGCAGCTTAACAGGCCCTCCTGGAAACACCATATATTTT
NA,NA,TRBJ1-4,TRBV27,CASSSRMGEKLFF,TGTGCCAGCAGTTCCCGAATGGGCGAAAAACTGTTTTTT
once,TRBD2,TRBJ2-5,TRBV5-1,CASSLGASGSLETQYF,TGCGCCAGCAGCTTGGGGGCTAGCGGGAGTTTGGAGACCCAGTACTTC
NA,NA,TRBJ1-5,TRBV18,CASSPQGRNQPQHF,TGTGCCAGCTCACCGCAGGGTCGCAATCAGCCCCAGCATTTT
once,TRBD1,TRBJ2-7,TRBV14,CASSQDWRESKDRPTYEQYF,TGTGCCAGCAGCCAAGATTGGAGAGAAAGTAAGGACAGGCCGACTTACGAGCAGTACTTC
NA,NA,TRBJ1-5,TRBV27,CASSHQWSNQPQHF,TGTGCCAGCAGTCACCAGTGGAGCAATCAGCCCCAGCATTTT
NA,TRBD1,TRBJ2-3,TRBV5-1,CASSQGTASTDTQYF,TGCGCCAGCAGCCAGGGGACAGCCAGCACAGATACGCAGTATTTT
NA,NA,TRBJ2-7,TRBV29-1,CSVASQGAYEQYF,TGCAGCGTCGCATCCCAAGGAGCCTACGAGCAGTACTTC
NA,TRBD2,TRBJ2-1,TRBV28,CASSSTGGYSSYNEQFF,TGTGCCAGCAGTTCGACCGGGGGGTACAGCTCCTACAATGAGCAGTTCTTC
NA,TRBD2,TRBJ2-1,TRBV25-1,CASRSGTSGSSEQFF,TGTGCCAGCAGATCCGGGACTAGCGGGAGTTCGGAGCAGTTCTTC
NA,NA,TRBJ1-1,TRBV2,CASSVVTSNTEAFF,TGTGCCAGCAGTGTGGTGACATCGAACACTGAAGCTTTCTTT
few,NA,TRBJ1-3,TRBV9,CASSVGTPSGNTIYF,TGTGCCAGCAGCGTAGGGACACCTTCTGGAAACACCATATATTTT